One sample yielded the 21 T cell receptor beta chains listed below, sequenced in a study of cytomegalovirus exposure and HLA in healthy donors. PCR primers comprised 60 Vbeta and 13 Jbeta primers. Clones were sequenced by immunoSEQ multiplex PCR, and TCRdb holds only the in-frame ones, with some missing. The specimen's table records about 79,000 clones. The sequencing input was PBMCs. The receptor source for this set is a man aged 25 to 45 in good health and CMV-seronegative.

The rearrangement links TRBV19 to TRBJ2-7; TRBD2 might be the D (5 bases). V dropped 1 base and J dropped 0 bases, with 10 bases sitting between them. This CDR3 has 15 residues. Germline CDR1 and CDR2: LNHDA and SQIVND (reference sequence). Here the CDR3 DNA reads TGTGCCAGTAGTATAGGGCGGGTCCCCTCCTACGAGCAGTACTTC. Translating it yields CASSIGRVPSYEQYF.

Remarks on this clone: One junction end disagrees with the germline gene, perhaps due to a read error. The rearrangement joins TRBV5-1 to TRBJ2-2, with 9 bases fitting TRBD1. CDR3 length: 14 residues. From germline, CDR1 is SGHRS and CDR2 YFSETQ. In nucleotides, the CDR3 is TGCGCCAGCTGCTTAGGGACAGGGCCCGGGGAGCTGTTTTTT. It is translated as CASCLGTGPGELFF.

V is TRBV6-1 and J is TRBJ2-7; a weak D match, TRBD2 (6 bases). The CDR3 contains 13 residues. Per the germline V gene, CDR1 is MNHNS and CDR2 is SASEGT. V lost 0 bases, J lost 6 bases, and 9 bases lay in between. CDR3 amino acids: CASSEARGSEQYF. CDR3 in DNA: TGTGCCAGCAGTGAAGCACGGGGGAGCGAGCAGTACTTC.

J is TRBJ2-7 and V is TRBV7-9; no clear D. Germline CDR1 reads SEHNR; CDR2 reads FQNEAQ (reference sequence). Trimming stripped 8 bases from V and 5 bases from J, with 7 bases between. This CDR3 comprises 10 residues. The CDR3 loop reads CASGPHEQYF. The CDR3 DNA is TGTGCCAGCGGCCCCCACGAGCAGTACTTC.

In DNA form, the CDR3 reads TGTGCCAGAAGCTGGGCAGCCTATCCCCTCCAAGAGACCCAGTACTTC. This sequence encodes CARSWAAYPLQETQYF. J is TRBJ2-5 and V is TRBV5-3; D is unclear. TRBV5-3 falls under the ORF class, with uncertain function. The CDR3 is made up of 16 amino acids. V dropped 3 bases and J dropped 1 base, with 16 bases sitting between them.

The rearrangement uses TRBV12-2 and TRBJ1-5; TRBD1 is the table's D call, not checked against the DNA. TRBV12-2 is classified as a pseudogene. The CDR3 has 15 amino acids. The chain's CDR3 is CASRFGTGGCQPQHF. CDR3 sequence (DNA): TGTGCAAGTCGCTTTGGGACAGGGGGTTGTCAGCCCCAGCATTTT.

This chain connects TRBV6-5 to TRBJ1-1; TRBD1 agrees at 9 bases. Germline lookup yields CDR1 MNHEY and CDR2 SVGAGI. The CDR3 has 15 amino acids. After removal of 2 bases from V and 9 bases from J, the junction contained 10 bases not matched to a gene. The CDR3 DNA sequence: TGTGCCAGCAGTTACCGCGGGGACAGGGATAATCAAGCTTTCTTT. This translates into CASSYRGDRDNQAFF.

The chain combines TRBV5-1 with TRBJ1-5; TRBD1 might be the D (5 bases). In germline, CDR1 is SGHRS, CDR2 YFSETQ. The CDR3 length is 15 residues. Trimming removed 1 base from V and 5 bases from J, with 13 bases in between. The CDR3 DNA reads TGCGCCAGCAGCTTGTTGCCAGGGTCGGATCAGCCCCAGCATTTT. The encoded protein is CASSLLPGSDQPQHF. Full variable domain (outside the CDR3, taken from reference TRBV5-1 and TRBJ1-5): KAGVTQTPRYLIKTRGQQVTLSCSPISGHRSVSWYQQTPGQGLQFLFEYFSETQRNKGNFPGRFSGRQFSNSRSEMNVSTLELGDSALYLCASSLLPGSDQPQHFGDGTRLSIL.

The chain uses TRBV6-1 and TRBJ1-2; the D is unclear. This CDR3 spans 13 amino acids. V lost 7 bases and J 6 bases, leaving 15 bases between the germline ends. Germline loops: CDR1 MNHNS, CDR2 SASEGT. The CDR3 spells CASKLVILDGYTF. Here the CDR3 DNA reads TGTGCCAGCAAACTGGTTATCCTGGATGGCTACACCTTC.

The CDR3 loop is CATTPEEDEQYF. In DNA form, the CDR3 reads TGTGCCACCACCCCAGAAGAGGACGAGCAGTACTTC. V is TRBV15 and J is TRBJ2-7; D is uncertain. The germline gives CDR1 LNHNV, CDR2 YYDKDF (reference sequence). Between the trimmed V and J ends, which lost 7 bases and 5 bases, there was a span of 12 bases. The CDR3 contains 12 residues. The variable domain in full, completed from reference TRBV15 and TRBJ2-7, reads DAMVIQNPRYQVTQFGKPVTLSCSQTLNHNVMYWYQQKSSQAPKLLFHYYDKDFNNEADTPDNFQSRRPNTSFCFLDIRSPGLGDTAMYLCATTPEEDEQYFGPGTRLTVT.

The CDR3 protein is CASSPQEGSHYGYTF. CDR3 nucleotides: TGTGCCAGCAGCCCCCAGGAGGGTAGCCACTATGGCTACACCTTC. V gene TRBV6-4 combines with J gene TRBJ1-2; D remains unclear. V shed 6 bases and J shed 3 bases, with 17 bases lying between them. The CDR3 contains 15 residues. CDR1 is MRHNA, CDR2 SNTAGT, per germline.

The chain couples TRBV14 to TRBJ1-2, with D possibly TRBD1 on 5 matching bases. The germline V gene encodes CDR1 SGHDN and CDR2 FVKESK. V was trimmed by 3 bases and J by 6 bases, leaving 14 bases between them. This CDR3 is 14 amino acids long. The CDR3 coding sequence is TGTGCCAGCAGCCAGAGGAACATGGGGCATGGCTACACCTTC. Protein sequence: CASSQRNMGHGYTF.

This chain links TRBV6-5 with TRBJ2-2; 9 nucleotides agree with TRBD1. V lost 10 bases to trimming and J lost 7 bases; unmatched junction nucleotides: 13. The germline V gene has CDR1 MNHEY and CDR2 SVGAGI. This CDR3 region has 15 residues. The DNA for the CDR3 is TGTGCCACGCGCTGGGACAGGGCAAGTAACGGGGAGCTGTTTTTT. Translated, it gives CATRWDRASNGELFF.

V is TRBV6-4 and J is TRBJ2-7; D gene unclear. Trimming cost V 4 bases and J 8 bases, with 18 bases left between them. Germline CDR1 is MRHNA and CDR2 is SNTAGT. The CDR3 has 14 residues. The CDR3 region has the DNA TGTGCCAGCAGTGCGATCCTAGGAGCTCGCAAGCAGTACTTC. Its translation is CASSAILGARKQYF.

The chain recombines TRBV4-3 with TRBJ2-5; no firm D call. The length of the CDR3 is 14 residues. The V end was cut by 4 bases, the J end by 4 bases, with 13 bases between. Germline V CDR1 and CDR2: LGHNA, YSLEER. The CDR3 sequence: CASSRQALGETQYF. CDR3 DNA: TGCGCCAGCAGCCGGCAGGCCCTTGGAGAGACCCAGTACTTC.

The J gene is TRBJ2-5, the V gene TRBV11-2, with 9 bases lining up with TRBD1. There are 15 residues in the CDR3. Trimming removed 5 bases from V and 5 bases from J; junction bases left unmatched: 9. Germline V gene data show CDR1 as SGHAT and CDR2 as FQNNGV. The CDR3 sequence: CASSQLTGGRETQYF. The CDR3 nucleotides are TGTGCCAGCAGCCAGCTCACAGGGGGCCGGGAGACCCAGTACTTC.

V usage is TRBV19 and J usage is TRBJ1-2; D not resolved. Germline CDR1 and CDR2: LNHDA and SQIVND (reference sequence). V lost 4 bases and J lost 5, with 11 bases in between. CDR3 size: 13 residues. The CDR3 DNA sequence: TGTGCCAGTAGTACGGGATACGGATATGGCTACACCTTC. Amino acids: CASSTGYGYGYTF.

This sequence joins TRBV5-1 and TRBJ2-5; TRBD2 agrees at 13 bases. This CDR3 contains 19 residues. Germline lookup yields CDR1 SGHRS and CDR2 YFSETQ. Germline trimming cut 0 bases from V and 3 bases from J; bases unmatched to any gene: 11. The CDR3 protein is CASSLGLAGGRGLEETQYF. CDR3 DNA: TGCGCCAGCAGCTTGGGACTAGCGGGAGGCAGGGGGCTAGAAGAGACCCAGTACTTC.

This sequence joins TRBV14 and TRBJ2-3, with a weak D call TRBD2 (6 bases). Trimming left V 4 bases short and J 0 bases short, with 8 bases between. This CDR3 has 14 residues. Germline V gene sequence: CDR1 SGHDN, CDR2 FVKESK. The CDR3 here is CASSPGLSTDTQYF. As DNA, the CDR3 is TGTGCCAGCAGCCCGGGACTCAGCACAGATACGCAGTATTTT.

CDR3 sequence reads: CASSSRTGDGYTF. In DNA form, the CDR3 reads TGTGCCAGCAGCTCCCGGACAGGGGATGGCTACACCTTC. V is TRBV7-8 and J is TRBJ1-2, with TRBD1 matching over 9 bases. The germline V gene has CDR1 SGHVS and CDR2 FQNEAQ. Unmatched junction bases numbered 3, after V lost 4 bases and J lost 6 bases. The CDR3 loop spans 13 amino acids.

The chain has TRBV5-4 and TRBJ2-7, with 11 positions matching TRBD2. J gave up 3 bases and V 0 bases, and 2 bases lay outside the gene matches. Germline-derived CDR1 and CDR2 are SGHNT and YYREEE (reference sequence). This CDR3 is built from 15 residues. CDR3 bases: TGTGCCAGCAGCTTGGGCCTAGCGGGGGGCTACGAGCAGTACTTC. Its protein is CASSLGLAGGYEQYF. Complete variable domain (other parts from reference TRBV5-4 and TRBJ2-7): ETGVTQSPTHLIKTRGQQVTLRCSSQSGHNTVSWYQQALGQGPQFIFQYYREEENGRGNFPPRFSGLQFPNYSSELNVNALELDDSALYLCASSLGLAGGYEQYFGPGTRLTVT.